Listed below are T cell receptor beta chains from one sample, sequenced in a study of spatial heterogeneity in lung cancer. TCRdb independently ran MiXCR on the 5' RACE reads; one entry per CDR3 protein. The profile shows around 100,000 distinct CDR3 sequences, 9.5% to 14% of them singletons. Sample: PBMCs, taken at follow-up. The receptors derive from a female donor with early-stage non-small cell lung cancer. CDR3s leave out the opening cysteine and the closing phenylalanine or tryptophan. D genes are given only for firm matches.

D gene	J gene	V gene	CDR3 protein
-	TRBJ1-1	TRBV19	ASTDQGRNTEAF
TRBD1	TRBJ1-2	TRBV2	ASSSDRGHVYGYT
-	TRBJ2-2	TRBV6-2/TRBV6-3	ASSLRLDAPGELF
TRBD1	TRBJ1-1	TRBV7-9	ASSLTSGGGFGTEAF
-	TRBJ1-2	TRBV6-2/TRBV6-3	ASSYSGTNYGYT
-	TRBJ1-5	TRBV5-5	ASSPSHTEVNQPQH
-	TRBJ1-1	TRBV5-1	ASSPQWADTEAF
-	TRBJ2-2	TRBV7-9	ASRNSKNTGELF
-	TRBJ1-3	TRBV15	ATSRDPGNTIY
-	TRBJ1-1	TRBV6-5	ASSYSPRISNTEAF
-	TRBJ1-5	TRBV20-1	SSKKTGSNQPQH
TRBD2	TRBJ2-2	TRBV19	ASSMPPLAGETGELF
-	TRBJ1-4	TRBV20-1	SARDGRGGSTNEKLF
TRBD1	TRBJ2-5	TRBV29-1	SVEARTGGLETQY
-	TRBJ1-2	TRBV30	AWSWTDYGYT
-	TRBJ2-1	TRBV28	ASSLFYEQF
-	TRBJ1-4	TRBV19	ASTTRASTNEKLF
TRBD2	TRBJ2-3	TRBV4-2	ASSQELAGYSTDTQY
-	TRBJ2-1	TRBV29-1	SAIRQGIYNEQF
TRBD1	TRBJ2-5	TRBV6-5	ASSYPGQPKTQY
-	TRBJ2-7	TRBV29-1	SALGVWASEQY
TRBD2	TRBJ2-3	TRBV7-2	ASRHVSGRNTDTQY
-	TRBJ2-7	TRBV7-9	ASSFGGLEQY
-	TRBJ2-4	TRBV28	ASSSQQGAKNIQY
TRBD2	TRBJ2-1	TRBV10-1	ASSSSGMAYEQF
TRBD2	TRBJ2-3	TRBV3-1	ASSQDSPGLAGVRTDTQY
TRBD1	TRBJ1-1	TRBV6-2/TRBV6-3	ASRIRGREVGTEAF
-	TRBJ2-6	TRBV7-8	ASSFAAGANVLT
-	TRBJ1-5	TRBV15	APKGRWSNQPQH
TRBD1	TRBJ1-3	TRBV29-1	SVFDRGLSGNTIY
TRBD1	TRBJ2-3	TRBV4-1	ASSQTFTRGPDTQY
-	TRBJ1-2	TRBV28	ASSFVGYGYT
-	TRBJ1-1	TRBV2	ASRLDLNTEAF
-	TRBJ2-1	TRBV20-1	SAIHAINYNEQF
-	TRBJ1-6	TRBV27	ASSGTFNSPLH
-	TRBJ2-5	TRBV12-3/TRBV12-4	ASTLASWQETQY
TRBD2	TRBJ2-1	TRBV12-3/TRBV12-4	ASSNWGGSETYNEQF
TRBD1	TRBJ2-7	TRBV11-2	ASSRQGDSYEQY
-	TRBJ1-1	TRBV28	ASSFWRVTEAF
TRBD1	TRBJ1-2	TRBV28	ASSSTGAGKNGYT
TRBD1	TRBJ1-2	TRBV19	ASSKPGQTYGYT
TRBD1	TRBJ1-2	TRBV5-1	ASRPGQGHYGYT
TRBD1	TRBJ2-1	TRBV15	ATSRESNRGDNEQF
TRBD1	TRBJ1-5	TRBV24-1	ATSDTGDNQPQH
-	TRBJ2-1	TRBV24-1	ATSDYRAVEQF
-	TRBJ2-7	TRBV20-1	SARRGSSYEQY